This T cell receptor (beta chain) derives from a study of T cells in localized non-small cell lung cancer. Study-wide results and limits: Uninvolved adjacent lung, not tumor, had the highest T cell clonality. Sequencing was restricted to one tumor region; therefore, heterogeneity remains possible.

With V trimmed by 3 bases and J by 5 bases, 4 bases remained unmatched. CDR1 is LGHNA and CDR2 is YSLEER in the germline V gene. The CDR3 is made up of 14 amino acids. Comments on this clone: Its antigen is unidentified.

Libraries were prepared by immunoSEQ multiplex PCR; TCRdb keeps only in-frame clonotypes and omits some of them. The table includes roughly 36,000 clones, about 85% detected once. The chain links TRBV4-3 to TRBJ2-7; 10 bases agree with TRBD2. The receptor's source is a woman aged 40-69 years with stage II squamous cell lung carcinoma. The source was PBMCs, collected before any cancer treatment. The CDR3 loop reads CASSQGGTSDEQYF. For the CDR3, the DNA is TGCGCCAGCAGCCAGGGAGGGACTAGCGACGAGCAGTACTTC.